The 21 T cell receptor beta chains listed next were all sequenced from one sample in a study of spatial heterogeneity in lung cancer. Time point specified: sample taken at primary tumor resection. TCRs were sequenced from unsorted whole RNA of tumor, nontumor lung or PBMC. TCRdb re-called the 5' RACE reads through MiXCR, storing one row per CDR3 protein. The sample contains 90,000 to 95,000 distinct CDR3 sequences, 9.5% to 15% of which appear only once. The material sequenced was PBMCs, taken at surgery. Receptors originate from a male donor with early-stage non-small cell lung cancer.

This clonotype appeared many times. V and J are TRBV7-9 and TRBJ2-2, with 7 bases lining up with TRBD2. CDR3 length equals 14 residues. V shed 3 bases, J shed 5 bases, and the junction held 3 bases outside the gene matches. Germline V gene lookup returns CDR1 SEHNR and CDR2 FQNEAQ (reference sequence). Here the CDR3 DNA reads TGTGCCAGCAGCTTCGGGGGACTAACCGGGGAGCTGTTTTTT. This sequence encodes CASSFGGLTGELFF.

This clonotype was recorded many times. The rearrangement joins TRBV12-3 or TRBV12-4 to TRBJ1-2; D possibly corresponds to TRBD1 (6 bases). V lost 5 bases and J 8 bases, leaving 18 bases between the germline ends. The CDR3 sequence is 14 residues long. CDR3 bases: TGTGCCAGCAGTCCGGGCCGGGGGCGAGGCGGCTACACCTTC. It yields the protein CASSPGRGRGGYTF.

The rearrangement uses TRBV19 and TRBJ2-5, with 10 positions matching TRBD2. V was clipped by 4 bases and J by 2 bases; unmatched bases: 7. The germline V gene encodes CDR1 LNHDA and CDR2 SQIVND (reference sequence). The CDR3 consists of 16 residues. The CDR3 reads CASSRSLAGRQETQYF. Here the CDR3 DNA reads TGTGCCAGTAGTAGATCACTAGCGGGGCGACAAGAGACCCAGTACTTC.

There are a few counts of this clonotype. V usage is TRBV5-4 and J usage is TRBJ2-1, with TRBD2 as a possible D gene (5 bases). The V and J ends lost 0 bases and 0 bases respectively, with 13 bases between them. CDR3 length: 17 residues. The germline gives CDR1 SGHNT, CDR2 YYREEE (reference sequence). CDR3 in amino acids: CASSLGVNGISYNEQFF. CDR3 nucleotide sequence: TGTGCCAGCAGCTTGGGCGTAAACGGGATCTCCTACAATGAGCAGTTCTTC.

The chain carries TRBV5-1 and TRBJ2-1; maybe TRBD1 (6 bases). Trimming shortened V by 2 bases and J by 0 bases, and 9 bases separated the two germline ends. CDR3 size: 15 residues. In germline, CDR1 is SGHRS, CDR2 YFSETQ. The CDR3 coding sequence is TGCGCCAGCAGCTTAGACAGGACCTCCTACAATGAGCAGTTCTTC. Residues: CASSLDRTSYNEQFF.

The V call is TRBV6-2 or TRBV6-3, the J call TRBJ2-6, with D maybe TRBD2 (6 bases). The CDR3 is 17 residues long. The germline CDR1 and CDR2 sequences are MNHEY and SVGEGT. Deletions cut 1 base from V and 0 bases from J, with 10 bases between. This CDR3 reads CASSYWDLSSGANVLTF. The CDR3 nucleotides read TGTGCCAGCAGTTACTGGGACTTAAGCTCTGGGGCCAACGTCCTGACTTTC.

The sample holds one count of this clonotype. The rearrangement joins TRBV5-1 to TRBJ1-1; possible D gene TRBD1, 5 bases. CDR3 length: 15 amino acids. The V gene's germline CDR1 is SGHRS and CDR2 YFSETQ. V was pared by 1 base and J by 4 bases, with 14 bases between. For the CDR3, the DNA is TGCGCCAGCAGCTTGAACACTCCTGGGGCCACTGAAGCTTTCTTT. Encoded protein: CASSLNTPGATEAFF.

Remarks on this clonotype: A single base separates this from a much larger clone, so it may be a read error. The genes are TRBV7-2 and TRBJ1-2; D may be TRBD1 (6 bases). The CDR3 consists of 14 residues. Germline values: CDR1 SGHTA, CDR2 FQGNSA. CDR3 DNA: TGTGCCAGCAGCCGCGAGGACAGATACTATGGCTGCACCTTC. Translated: CASSREDRYYGCTF.

This clonotype was counted a few times. This chain uses TRBV20-1 with TRBJ2-7; D ambiguous. The V gene lost 0 bases and the J gene lost 7 bases, with 19 bases spanning the gap. This CDR3 is 15 amino acids long. Germline V gives CDR1 DFQATT, CDR2 SNEGSKA (reference sequence). DNA for the CDR3: TGCAGTGCTAGAGATTCCCTCGGACCCTCGAGAGAGCAGTACTTC. Translated, it gives CSARDSLGPSREQYF.

This clonotype was seen ten or more times. The chain combines TRBV19 with TRBJ1-6; D is unresolved. This CDR3 has 13 amino acids. Germline V lookup: CDR1 LNHDA, CDR2 SQIVND (reference sequence). The V and J ends lost 5 bases and 14 bases respectively, with 16 bases between them. CDR3 in amino acids: CASSPLPDISLHF. CDR3 in DNA: TGTGCCAGTAGTCCTCTACCCGACATTTCCCTCCACTTT.

This clonotype was observed many times. This chain joins TRBV9 and TRBJ1-6; D ambiguous. In germline, CDR1 is SGDLS, CDR2 YYNGEE. The CDR3 extends over 15 amino acids. V was shortened by 4 bases and J by 0 bases, with 8 bases between the two germline ends. The CDR3 reads CASSTQSSYNSPLHF. CDR3 DNA: TGTGCCAGCAGCACCCAGAGCTCCTATAATTCACCCCTCCACTTT.

This clonotype came up a few times. This chain uses TRBV18 with TRBJ2-7; 7 nucleotides align to TRBD2. CDR1 and CDR2 from the germline V gene are KGHSH and LQKENI. The V gene end was trimmed by 6 bases and the J gene end by 5 bases; junction bases not matched to a gene: 16. This CDR3 has 16 residues. The CDR3 spells CASSSLLGGRVDEQYF. For the CDR3, the DNA is TGTGCCAGCTCCTCCCTCCTCGGGGGGAGGGTCGACGAGCAGTACTTC.

This clonotype has just a few counts. This chain links TRBV5-5 with TRBJ1-2; TRBD1 aligns across 8 bases. J was trimmed by 3 bases and V by 2 bases; bases with no gene match: 6. The CDR3 spans 15 residues. Germline V CDR1 and CDR2: SGHKS, YYEKEE (reference sequence). CDR3 bases: TGTGCCAGCAGCTTCTACAGGGGGGCGGACTATGGCTACACCTTC. Its translation: CASSFYRGADYGYTF.

The V and J genes are TRBV20-1 and TRBJ1-4; 7 bases agree with TRBD1. V was clipped by 3 bases and J by 5 bases; unmatched bases: 6. Germline CDR1 reads DFQATT; CDR2 reads SNEGSKA (reference sequence). The length of the CDR3 is 14 residues. The chain's CDR3 is CSASRGTENEKLFF. The DNA for the CDR3 is TGCAGTGCTAGTAGGGGGACAGAGAATGAAAAACTGTTTTTT.

This clonotype has ten or more counts. The rearrangement links TRBV6-5 to TRBJ2-1; D uncertain. The length of the CDR3 is 14 residues. Germline values: CDR1 MNHEY, CDR2 SVGAGI. With 0 bases removed from V and 10 bases from J, the gap between germline ends came to 13 bases. The CDR3 protein is CASSYSLAEVEQFF. The CDR3 nucleotides read TGTGCCAGCAGTTACTCGTTGGCGGAAGTGGAGCAGTTCTTC.

The chain uses TRBV11-2 and TRBJ2-2; no reliable D call. Germline lookup yields CDR1 SGHAT and CDR2 FQNNGV. V shed 2 bases and J shed 0 bases, with 7 bases lying between them. There are 15 residues in the CDR3. CDR3 nucleotide sequence: TGTGCCAGCAGCTTAATCAGGACGAACACCGGGGAGCTGTTTTTT. Residues: CASSLIRTNTGELFF.

This clonotype has a count of ten or more. The CDR3 region has the DNA TGTGCCAGCAGTTTACGGCTAGCGGGACACTACGAGCAGTACTTC. It translates to CASSLRLAGHYEQYF. The chain uses TRBV28 and TRBJ2-7; 9 nucleotides match TRBD2. With 2 bases clipped from V and 3 bases from J, the junction kept 5 bases outside the gene matches. Germline CDR1 MDHEN, CDR2 SYDVKM. This CDR3 is 15 amino acids long.

This rearrangement joins TRBV7-2 to TRBJ2-5; no definite D call. Germline V gene data show CDR1 as SGHTA and CDR2 as FQGNSA. CDR3 size: 12 residues. V was pared by 5 bases and J by 5 bases, with 9 bases between. The DNA for the CDR3 is TGTGCCAGCAGCCTGGACGTGGAGACCCAGTACTTC. Translated: CASSLDVETQYF.

The J gene is TRBJ2-1, the V gene TRBV7-3, with a tentative D call TRBD1 (6 bases). Germline V gives CDR1 SGHTA, CDR2 FQGTGA. The germline V and J ends were trimmed by 5 bases and 6 bases, with 11 bases remaining between them. The CDR3 totals 13 residues. CDR3 loop: CASSPGTTNEQFF. In DNA form, the CDR3 reads TGTGCCAGCAGCCCCGGGACAACCAATGAGCAGTTCTTC.

The chain has TRBV10-3 and TRBJ2-2; 7 bases are shared with TRBD1. The germline CDR1 and CDR2 sequences are ENHRY and SYGVKD. J lost 3 bases, V lost 7 bases, and 8 bases had no gene match. The CDR3 totals 15 residues. This CDR3 is CAITTRQGDTGELFF. For the CDR3, the DNA is TGTGCCATCACGACACGACAGGGCGACACCGGGGAGCTGTTTTTT.

This clonotype was seen more than once but under ten times. The gene calls are TRBV5-5 and TRBJ1-5, with D perhaps TRBD1 (6 bases). This CDR3 comprises 14 residues. V lost 4 bases, J lost 7 bases, and 15 bases lay in between. The germline V gene encodes CDR1 SGHKS and CDR2 YYEKEE (reference sequence). For the CDR3, the DNA is TGTGCCAGCAGCCATTATGGGGGGCGGCAGCCCCAGCATTTT. It codes for CASSHYGGRQPQHF.